What follows are 27 T cell receptor beta chains derived from one specimen sequenced in a study of PD-L1 blockade in urothelial cancer. Stated time point: pretreatment peripheral blood. TCRdb's copy holds only in-frame clones and misses some; the assay was immunoSEQ multiplex PCR. The top ten clones hold roughly 25% of a sample with fewer than 45,000 clones, over 75% of them seen once. The sample consisted of PBMCs, taken around atezolizumab (anti-PD-L1) treatment. The receptors originated from a donor at least 40 years old with urothelial cancer.

The chain combines TRBV7-9 with TRBJ1-2; D is possibly TRBD1 (5 bases). This CDR3 has 12 residues. V was pared by 5 bases and J by 5 bases, with 9 bases between. Germline CDR1 reads SEHNR; CDR2 reads FQNEAQ (reference sequence). The DNA of the CDR3 is TGTGCCAGCAGCCCCGGGGGGTATGGCTACACCTTC. Protein sequence: CASSPGGYGYTF.

The chain combines TRBV7-2 with TRBJ2-7; 10 bases agree with TRBD2. This CDR3 is built from 16 residues. The V segment lost 6 bases and the J segment 5 bases; nucleotides outside the gene matches: 13. The germline V gene has CDR1 SGHTA and CDR2 FQGNSA. CDR3 bases: TGTGCCAGCAGTTACCGGCCGGGACTAGCGTCCAACGAGCAGTACTTC. Encoded protein: CASSYRPGLASNEQYF. Drawing the rest from reference TRBV7-2 and TRBJ2-7, the complete variable domain is GAGVSQSPSNKVTEKGKDVELRCDPISGHTALYWYRQSLGQGLEFLIYFQGNSAPDKSGLPSDRFSAERTGGSVSTLTIQRTQQEDSAVYLCASSYRPGLASNEQYFGPGTRLTVT.

This chain uses TRBV19 with TRBJ1-4, with 7 bases that match TRBD1. J was trimmed by 8 bases and V by 10 bases; bases with no gene match: 10. The CDR3 covers 13 residues. CDR1 and CDR2 from the germline V gene are LNHDA and SQIVND (reference sequence). The chain's CDR3 is CATRDSQGEKLFF. The CDR3 region has the DNA TGTGCCACACGGGACAGTCAAGGGGAAAAACTGTTTTTT.

The CDR3 loop reads CASSQTGEAFF. CDR3 coding DNA: TGTGCCAGCAGCCAGACAGGGGAAGCTTTCTTT. The chain carries TRBV27 and TRBJ1-1; 7 bases match TRBD1. The CDR3 covers 11 residues. Trimming took 6 bases from V and 8 from J; bases not matched to a gene: 3. Germline V gives CDR1 MNHEY, CDR2 SMNVEV (reference sequence).

The chain joins TRBV5-6 to TRBJ2-7, with TRBD1 matching 7 bases. This CDR3 comprises 13 residues. Trimming removed 4 bases from V and 4 bases from J; junction bases left unmatched: 5. Germline V CDR1 and CDR2: SGHDT, YYEEEE. The CDR3 spells CASSPGQQYEQYF. CDR3 coding DNA: TGTGCCAGCAGCCCGGGACAGCAATACGAGCAGTACTTC.

This clone was detected once. The gene calls are TRBV4-1 and TRBJ1-2, with 10 positions matching TRBD1. In germline, CDR1 is MGHRA, CDR2 YSYEKL. CDR3 length equals 16 residues. V lost 2 bases to trimming and J lost 2 bases; unmatched junction nucleotides: 5. CDR3 bases: TGCGCCAGCAGCCAACCCCGACAGGGGGCGAACTATGGCTACACCTTC. The encoded protein is CASSQPRQGANYGYTF.

The chain is built from TRBV5-1 and TRBJ2-3; possibly TRBD2 for D (6 bases). Germline CDR1 reads SGHRS; CDR2 reads YFSETQ. The CDR3 contains 15 residues. Trimming removed 0 bases from V and 2 bases from J, with 10 bases in between. The CDR3 region has the DNA TGCGCCAGCAGCTTGGGTGCGGGACTCACAGATACGCAGTATTTT. Protein sequence: CASSLGAGLTDTQYF.

This clone has just one count. The gene calls are TRBV18 and TRBJ1-1, with a possible D match to TRBD1 (6 bases). CDR1 and CDR2 (germline): KGHSH, LQKENI. The CDR3 length is 13 residues. The V end lost 0 bases, the J end lost 13 bases, and 15 bases lay between the germline ends. CDR3 in amino acids: CASSPPNRERDFF. The CDR3 DNA reads TGTGCCAGCTCACCACCAAACAGGGAAAGGGATTTCTTT.

V usage is TRBV9 and J usage is TRBJ1-2; TRBD1 agrees at 8 bases. There are 15 residues in the CDR3. The germline gives CDR1 SGDLS, CDR2 YYNGEE. Trimming at V came to 1 base and at J to 5 bases, leaving 7 bases not matched to a gene. CDR3 bases: TGTGCCAGCAGCGTAATGGACAGGGTGGGGTATGGCTACACCTTC. Translating it yields CASSVMDRVGYGYTF.

The chain recombines TRBV30 with TRBJ1-3, with D tentatively TRBD1 (5 bases). This CDR3 spans 14 amino acids. V lost 0 bases to trimming and J lost 2 bases, with 8 bases between them. The germline V gene encodes CDR1 GTSNPN and CDR2 SVGIG (reference sequence). This chain's CDR3 is CAWSVGRPGNTIYF. The CDR3 DNA follows: TGTGCCTGGAGTGTGGGGCGGCCTGGAAACACCATATATTTT.

V gene TRBV5-1 combines with J gene TRBJ2-7; 9 bases map to TRBD2. The junction had 7 bases not matched to a gene; V was cut back by 0 bases and J by 0 bases. The CDR3 runs 17 residues. Per germline, CDR1 SGHRS and CDR2 YFSETQ. The CDR3 DNA reads TGCGCCAGCAGCTTGGTGGGGACTAGCCGATCCTCCTACGAGCAGTACTTC. It encodes CASSLVGTSRSSYEQYF.

This sequence joins TRBV4-3 and TRBJ2-7; the D gene is possibly TRBD2 (5 bases). Germline-derived CDR1 and CDR2 are LGHNA and YSLEER. V was pared by 1 base and J by 2 bases, with 12 bases between. The CDR3 totals 15 residues. The CDR3 sequence: CASSQGGWGTYEQYF. The CDR3 nucleotides read TGCGCCAGCAGCCAAGGAGGGTGGGGAACCTACGAGCAGTACTTC.

The genes are TRBV28 and TRBJ1-5; D is unresolved. The CDR3 spans 14 residues. CDR1 MDHEN and CDR2 SYDVKM come from the germline V gene. Deletions cut 7 bases from V and 7 bases from J, with 17 bases between. The CDR3 DNA sequence: TGTGCCAGCACCCGGGGAGGGCTTGGGCAGCCCCAGCATTTT. This encodes CASTRGGLGQPQHF.

The chain couples TRBV18 to TRBJ1-1; D gene ambiguous. V was pared by 2 bases and J by 8 bases, with 9 bases between. There are 12 residues in the CDR3. Germline CDR1 KGHSH, CDR2 LQKENI. CDR3 bases: TGTGCCAGCTCACCAGCGGTGCGGGAAGCTTTCTTT. It is translated as CASSPAVREAFF.

The chain combines TRBV7-8 with TRBJ1-2; 8 bases map to TRBD1. V shed 5 bases, J shed 6 bases, and the junction held 5 bases outside the gene matches. The CDR3 totals 13 residues. Germline CDR1 and CDR2: SGHVS and FQNEAQ. The CDR3 loop is CASSTGGRDGYTF. In nucleotides, the CDR3 is TGTGCCAGCAGCACAGGGGGTAGAGATGGCTACACCTTC.

The chain has TRBV5-6 and TRBJ2-5; TRBD2 matches at 14 bases. The trim removed 6 bases at V and 4 bases at J, leaving 14 bases unmatched. The CDR3 runs 18 residues. Per the germline V gene, CDR1 is SGHDT and CDR2 is YYEEEE. In DNA form, the CDR3 reads TGTGCCAGCACACCAGAGACTAGCGGGAGGGCGGCAGGAGAGACCCAGTACTTC. Protein product: CASTPETSGRAAGETQYF.

The chain combines TRBV6-1 with TRBJ2-5; 8 nucleotides line up with TRBD1. The CDR3 consists of 15 residues. In germline, CDR1 is MNHNS, CDR2 SASEGT. J lost 5 bases, V lost 6 bases, and 11 bases had no gene match. CDR3 sequence: CASSPGTGRGETQYF. The CDR3 DNA sequence: TGTGCCAGCAGCCCCGGGACAGGCCGTGGGGAGACCCAGTACTTC.

The chain uses TRBV18 and TRBJ2-5; D is possibly TRBD1 (5 bases). This CDR3 contains 15 residues. Germline CDR1 reads KGHSH; CDR2 reads LQKENI. Trimming left V 6 bases short and J 1 base short, with 15 bases between. In nucleotides, the CDR3 is TGTGCCAGCTCCCCCCGTGGGGCCTCCCAAGAGACCCAGTACTTC. Translation: CASSPRGASQETQYF.

J is TRBJ2-2 and V is TRBV5-1, with 8 bases lining up with TRBD2. The germline CDR1 and CDR2 sequences are SGHRS and YFSETQ. V lost 5 bases and J lost 1; bases outside the gene matches: 4. The CDR3 spans 15 residues. The CDR3 DNA reads TGCGCCAGCAGATGGGCGGGAGGGAACACCGGGGAGCTGTTTTTT. Encoded protein: CASRWAGGNTGELFF.

The chain joins TRBV11-3 to TRBJ2-5; tentative D call: TRBD1 (8 bases). Trimming left V 5 bases short and J 5 bases short, with 18 bases between. Per germline, CDR1 SGHNT and CDR2 YENEEA. The CDR3 is 15 residues long. In DNA form, the CDR3 reads TGTGCCAGCAGCAGCGGGACAGGAGGGGGGGAGACCCAGTACTTC. Translation: CASSSGTGGGETQYF.

This clone appeared once. The chain is built from TRBV20-1 and TRBJ1-5; no firm D call. The V and J ends lost 6 bases and 6 bases respectively, with 3 bases between them. The V gene's germline CDR1 is DFQATT and CDR2 SNEGSKA (reference sequence). This CDR3 is built from 9 residues. CDR3 loop: CSASQPQHF. In DNA form, the CDR3 reads TGCAGTGCCAGTCAGCCCCAGCATTTT.

This chain joins TRBV7-2 and TRBJ1-1, with D hard to call. This CDR3 has 12 amino acids. From germline, CDR1 is SGHTA and CDR2 FQGNSA. Trimming took off 5 bases at V and 4 bases at J, with 8 bases between the two ends. CDR3 protein: CASSRAGTEAFF. CDR3 DNA sequence: TGTGCCAGCAGCCGGGCGGGCACTGAAGCTTTCTTT.

In DNA, the CDR3 is TGTGCTAGTGGACTGGACAGGGCCATCGAGCAGTACTTC. It specifies CASGLDRAIEQYF. V usage is TRBV12-5 and J usage is TRBJ2-7; 8 nucleotides agree with TRBD1. Germline loops: CDR1 LGHNT, CDR2 FRNRAP. The CDR3 is made up of 13 amino acids. J gave up 6 bases and V 6 bases, and 7 bases lay outside the gene matches.

The chain combines TRBV6-6 with TRBJ2-7, with TRBD2 as a possible D gene (6 bases). Trimming took 5 bases from V and 7 from J, leaving 18 bases between them. From germline, CDR1 is MNHNY and CDR2 SVGAGI (reference sequence). The CDR3 extends over 14 amino acids. In DNA form, the CDR3 reads TGTGCCAGCAGTCCCCGGACTACTGTGGGGGAGCAGTACTTC. Amino acids: CASSPRTTVGEQYF.

This clone has only one observation. The V and J genes are TRBV2 and TRBJ1-3, with TRBD1 matching 8 bases. The germline gives CDR1 SNHLY, CDR2 FYNNEI. The CDR3 totals 17 residues. Unmatched junction bases numbered 11, after V lost 3 bases and J lost 4 bases. The CDR3 DNA follows: TGTGCCAGCAGTGACCGACAGGGGTGGCTCTTGGGAAACACCATATATTTT. This encodes CASSDRQGWLLGNTIYF.

This rearrangement joins TRBV5-1 to TRBJ1-3; D is undetermined. The germline CDR1 and CDR2 sequences are SGHRS and YFSETQ. The CDR3 is made up of 14 amino acids. The V end lost 4 bases, the J end lost 0 bases, and 8 bases lay between the germline ends. The CDR3 coding sequence is TGCGCCAGCAGCCCCCGGGACTCTGGAAACACCATATATTTT. Translated: CASSPRDSGNTIYF. The entire variable domain, with the rest obtained from reference TRBV5-1 and TRBJ1-3, is as follows: KAGVTQTPRYLIKTRGQQVTLSCSPISGHRSVSWYQQTPGQGLQFLFEYFSETQRNKGNFPGRFSGRQFSNSRSEMNVSTLELGDSALYLCASSPRDSGNTIYFGEGSWLTVV.

The rearrangement links TRBV6-6 to TRBJ2-3; tentative D call: TRBD2 (6 bases). This CDR3 has 15 residues. Trimming took off 2 bases at V and 0 bases at J, with 9 bases between the two ends. CDR1 and CDR2 from the germline V gene are MNHNY and SVGAGI (reference sequence). The CDR3 coding sequence is TGTGCCAGCAGTTACCCAAGCGGGAGCACAGATACGCAGTATTTT. Translating it yields CASSYPSGSTDTQYF.